These 20 T cell receptor beta chains were all obtained from the same sample, sequenced in a study of CD8+ T cells in alopecia areata. cDNA prepared by RNA extraction and subsequent reverse transcription served as the template for sequencing. Assay used: immunoSEQ multiplex PCR; TCRdb lists only in-frame clones, some missing. The sample contains more than 250,000 clones, none occurring once; about 1.1% lies in the top ten. Combined cutaneous lymph node cells underwent sorting by CD4, CD8alpha, NKG2D, NKG2ACE and additional markers. Input material: CD4+ T cells sorted from a lymph node. These receptors originate from a C3H/HeJ mouse with alopecia areata. For the strain, the MHC haplotype given is H2-k.

Of note for this clone: Gene names and germline refer to mouse. The sequenced fragment ends 4 residues before the CDR3 boundary, so the rest is inferred from the germline J gene. The chain couples TRBV13-3 to TRBJ2-2, with TRBD2 matching over 12 bases. The CDR3 covers 15 residues. After removal of 6 bases from V and 3 bases from J, the junction contained 3 bases not matched to a gene. The V gene's germline CDR1 is NNHDY and CDR2 SYVADS. The sequenced CDR3 bases are TGTGCCAGCAAGAGGACTGGGGGGGACACCGGG. It codes for CASKRTGGDTG. The entire CDR3 protein reads CASKRTGGDTGQLYF.

Comment on this clone: All gene names here are mouse names. The read terminates 4 residues before the CDR3 end, so the remaining end is supplied by the germline J gene. The gene calls are TRBV1 and TRBJ2-3; D remains unclear. This CDR3 has 15 amino acids. The V and J ends lost 3 bases and 0 bases respectively, with 10 bases between them. Per germline, CDR1 NSQYPW and CDR2 LRSPGD (reference sequence). CDR3: CTCSASRSSAETLYF. The covered CDR3 bases are TGCACCTGCAGTGCCTCTAGGTCTAGTGCAGAA.

This clone appeared a few times. Gene names follow the mouse nomenclature. The read is 4 residues too short to cover the CDR3 end, so that end is filled in from the germline J gene. In the same sample, other DNA sequences code for this CDR3. The chain carries TRBV13-3 and TRBJ2-3, with D tentatively TRBD1 (5 bases). Germline CDR1 NNHDY, CDR2 SYVADS. This CDR3 has 13 amino acids. V was shortened by 5 bases and J by 0 bases, with 7 bases between the two germline ends. CDR3 protein: CASRTASAETLYF. The part of the CDR3 DNA that was read is TGTGCCAGCAGGACAGCAAGTGCAGAA.

In the case of this clone: Gene names are mouse gene names. The CDR3 end is not reached by the read, which stops 4 residues before it; the germline J gene fills it in. V is TRBV3 and J is TRBJ2-5; 8 bases map to TRBD2. The CDR3 loop spans 16 amino acids. V trimming: 1 base; J trimming: 1 base; junction bases outside the gene matches: 4. Germline lookup yields CDR1 SNHLY and CDR2 FYNGKV (reference sequence). Incomplete CDR3 DNA: TGTGCCAGCAGCTTAGTACTGGGGGAGGACCAAGAC. Its translation: CASSLVLGEDQD. The entire CDR3 sequence reads CASSLVLGEDQDTQYF.

This clone has just a few counts. Germline and genes here are mouse. The CDR3 end falls 4 residues outside the read, so it is completed with the germline J gene. V and J are TRBV5 and TRBJ2-1; TRBD2 agrees at 10 bases. The trim removed 1 base at V and 0 bases at J, leaving 6 bases unmatched. CDR1 and CDR2 from the germline V gene are LGHNA and YNLKQL (reference sequence). The CDR3 consists of 18 residues. The CDR3: CASSQVWGGTYNYAEQFF. The DNA read from the CDR3 is TGTGCCAGCAGCCAAGTCTGGGGGGGCACTTATAACTATGCT.

This clone was seen only a few times. The gene symbols are mouse symbols. The observed sequence ends 4 residues before the CDR3 terminus, with the missing tail filled in from the germline J gene. Other DNA sequences in the same sample also yield this CDR3. The gene calls are TRBV19 and TRBJ2-1, with 8 bases aligning to TRBD2. CDR1 and CDR2 (germline): FNHDT, SITEND (reference sequence). The CDR3 is 14 residues long. After removal of 2 bases from V and 3 bases from J, the junction contained 1 base not matched to a gene. The part of the CDR3 DNA that was read is TGTGCCAGCAGTATCCTGGGGGGCTATGCT. Its translation: CASSILGGYA. The CDR3 in its entirety is CASSILGGYAEQFF. Full variable domain (remainder filled in from reference TRBV19 and TRBJ2-1): GGIITQTPKFLIGQEGQKLTLKCQQNFNHDTMYWYRQDSGKGLRLIYYSITENDLQKGDLSEGYDASREKKSSFSLTVTSAQKNEMAVFLCASSILGGYAEQFFGPGTRLTVL.

Comments on this clone: Gene names denote mouse genes. The read finishes 4 residues shy of the CDR3 end, and the germline J gene is used to complete it. Other DNA sequences of this sample code for an identical CDR3. This chain links TRBV5 with TRBJ1-1, with 9 bases that match TRBD1. V lost 0 bases, J lost 3 bases, and 2 bases stayed unmatched. The CDR3 spans 15 residues. CDR1 and CDR2 (germline): LGHNA, YNLKQL (reference sequence). CDR3 bases read: TGTGCCAGCAGCCAAGAAGGACAGGGGTACACA. Translated, it gives CASSQEGQGYT. The whole CDR3 sequence reads CASSQEGQGYTEVFF.

This clone occurred a few times. The genes are named according to mouse. The sequence runs out 4 residues before the end of the CDR3; the remainder is reconstructed from the germline J gene. The sample contains more than one DNA sequence encoding this CDR3. This chain joins TRBV1 and TRBJ2-2; the match to TRBD2 covers 10 bases. Germline V CDR1 and CDR2: NSQYPW, LRSPGD (reference sequence). This CDR3 has 15 residues. V was clipped by 1 base and J by 4 bases; unmatched bases: 0. CDR3 sequence reads: CTCSAGTGGTGQLYF. The sequenced part of the CDR3 DNA is TGCACCTGCAGTGCAGGGACTGGGGGCACCGGG.

Note on this clone: All gene names here are mouse names. The read terminates 4 residues ahead of where the CDR3 ends, so the germline J gene completes it. The rearrangement uses TRBV12-1 and TRBJ1-2; D not certain. The CDR3 is made up of 13 amino acids. The V gene lost 0 bases and the J gene lost 1 base, with 5 bases spanning the gap. Germline V gene lookup returns CDR1 SGHSN and CDR2 HYEKVE. The sequenced CDR3 bases are TGTGCCAGCTCTCTCGCACAAAACTCC. The encoded protein is CASSLAQNS. The entire CDR3 sequence reads CASSLAQNSDYTF. Full variable domain (missing parts from reference TRBV12-1 and TRBJ1-2): DSGVVQSPRHIIKEKGGRSVLTCIPISGHSNVVWYQQTLGKELKFLIQHYEKVERDKGFLPSRFSVQQFDDYHSEMNMSALELEDSAMYFCASSLAQNSDYTFGSGTRLLVI.

About this clone itself: Gene names and germline match the mouse. The read falls 4 residues short of the CDR3 end, and the missing part is taken from the germline J gene. This rearrangement joins TRBV5 to TRBJ2-3, with 11 positions matching TRBD2. This CDR3 has 14 residues. Per the germline V gene, CDR1 is LGHNA and CDR2 is YNLKQL (reference sequence). V was pared by 4 bases and J by 4 bases, with 1 base of the junction left unmatched. The sequenced CDR3 bases are TGTGCCAGCAGCCGGACTGGGGGGCCAGAA. Protein sequence: CASSRTGGPE. Given in full, the CDR3 is CASSRTGGPETLYF.

The sample holds a few counts of this clone. Genes here carry mouse names. The read ends 4 residues before the CDR3 terminus; that terminus is restored from the germline J gene. V usage is TRBV1 and J usage is TRBJ2-5, with a weak D call TRBD1 (5 bases). The V end was cut by 4 bases, the J end by 2 bases, with 10 bases between. Germline CDR1 and CDR2: NSQYPW and LRSPGD (reference sequence). The CDR3 loop spans 14 amino acids. Partial CDR3 DNA: TGCACCTGCAGTGGCAGGGATTTCCAAGAC. Protein: CTCSGRDFQD. The full CDR3 protein is CTCSGRDFQDTQYF.

There are a few counts of this clone. Here the gene names and germline are mouse. The read comes to an end 4 residues before the CDR3 does, leaving the germline J gene to fill in the end. The V and J genes are TRBV19 and TRBJ2-1, with TRBD1 identical over 10 bases. The CDR3 totals 16 residues. Looked up from germline, CDR1 is FNHDT and CDR2 is SITEND (reference sequence). The ends lost 5 bases at V and 0 bases at J; junction bases unmatched: 5. The CDR3 here is CASSLRTGGNYAEQFF. CDR3 bases read: TGTGCCAGCAGCCTTCGGACAGGGGGTAACTATGCT.

This clone has just a few counts. Mouse germline and gene names are used. The CDR3 is cut off 4 residues early in the read; its end comes from the germline J gene. The sample carries other DNA sequences with the same CDR3. V and J are TRBV17 and TRBJ2-7; 9 positions agree with TRBD2. Germline CDR1 MNHDT, CDR2 YYDKIL. This CDR3 has 15 amino acids. V lost 0 bases, J lost 3 bases, and 3 bases stayed unmatched. The CDR3 spells CASSRELGGNYEQYF. CDR3 DNA (partial): TGTGCTAGCAGTAGAGAGCTGGGGGGGAACTAT.

This clone was seen a few times. The gene symbols are mouse symbols. The sequence runs out 4 residues before the end of the CDR3; the remainder is reconstructed from the germline J gene. The chain couples TRBV13-1 to TRBJ2-1, with 7 positions matching TRBD2. CDR3 size: 16 residues. Germline V gives CDR1 NSHNY, CDR2 SYGAGN. Germline trimming cut 2 bases from V and 0 bases from J; bases unmatched to any gene: 5. The CDR3 region is CASSEGLGVNYAEQFF. Partial CDR3 DNA: TGTGCCAGCAGTGAAGGGCTGGGGGTTAACTATGCT.

In regard to this clone: The genes and germline here are from mouse. CDR3 sequence: CAWTGDSAETLYF. Incomplete CDR3 DNA: TGTGCCTGGACAGGGGATAGTGCAGAA. This chain connects TRBV31 to TRBJ2-3; possibly TRBD1 for D (6 bases). The CDR3 end lies 4 residues beyond the end of the read and is filled in from the germline J gene. Germline loops: CDR1 GKSSPN, CDR2 SITVG. This CDR3 spans 13 amino acids. Between the trimmed V and J ends, which lost 4 bases and 0 bases, there was a span of 8 bases.

About this clone itself: Gene names are the mouse ones. The CDR3 end is not reached by the read, which stops 4 residues before it; the germline J gene fills it in. The rearrangement joins TRBV13-1 to TRBJ2-3; 10 nucleotides line up with TRBD2. The CDR3 is 15 residues long. V lost 1 base, J lost 3 bases, and 2 bases stayed unmatched. Germline V gene sequence: CDR1 NSHNY, CDR2 SYGAGN. The CDR3 region is CASSDPGLGAETLYF. The CDR3 DNA, read in part, is TGTGCCAGCAGTGATCCGGGACTGGGGGCAGAA.

This clone was seen only a few times. Mouse germline and gene names are used. The read terminates 4 residues ahead of where the CDR3 ends, so the germline J gene completes it. The V call is TRBV31, the J call TRBJ2-2; TRBD1 aligns across 7 bases. V lost 1 base to trimming and J lost 1 base; unmatched junction nucleotides: 3. Germline V gene sequence: CDR1 GKSSPN, CDR2 SITVG. The length of the CDR3 is 15 residues. The sequenced part of the CDR3 DNA is TGTGCCTGGAGTCGATGGACAGGAAACACCGGG. Its protein is CAWSRWTGNTG. The whole CDR3 region reads CAWSRWTGNTGQLYF.

In this sample, this clone turned up a few times. Genes and germline come from the mouse. Coverage ceases 4 residues before the CDR3 finishes, and the germline J gene fills in the end. The rearrangement links TRBV1 to TRBJ2-5; 12 nucleotides match TRBD2. The CDR3 sequence is 17 residues long. The germline gives CDR1 NSQYPW, CDR2 LRSPGD (reference sequence). Trimming removed 4 bases from V and 0 bases from J; junction bases left unmatched: 5. CDR3 sequence: CTCSGRDWGVNQDTQYF. The sequenced CDR3 bases are TGCACCTGCAGTGGCCGGGACTGGGGGGTTAACCAAGAC.

A few counts support this clone. Gene names follow the mouse nomenclature. The missing CDR3 end, 4 residues past where the read stops, is filled in from the germline J gene. V and J are TRBV13-1 and TRBJ1-1; possible D gene TRBD1, 5 bases. There are 14 residues in the CDR3. Germline V gives CDR1 NSHNY, CDR2 SYGAGN. CDR3 sequence: CASSADWGVGEVFF. The CDR3 bases that were read are TGTGCCAGCAGTGCCGACTGGGGGGTAGGA.

About this clone: Genes here carry mouse names. The read terminates 4 residues ahead of where the CDR3 ends, so the germline J gene completes it. The chain combines TRBV13-3 with TRBJ2-1; TRBD1 matches 10 bases. Trimming cost V 3 bases and J 3 bases; bases outside gene matches: 3. This CDR3 is built from 15 residues. Germline V gives CDR1 NNHDY, CDR2 SYVADS. The sequenced CDR3 bases are TGTGCCAGCAGTGGCCGGGACAGGGGCTATGCT. This gives the protein CASSGRDRGYA. In full, the CDR3 is CASSGRDRGYAEQFF.